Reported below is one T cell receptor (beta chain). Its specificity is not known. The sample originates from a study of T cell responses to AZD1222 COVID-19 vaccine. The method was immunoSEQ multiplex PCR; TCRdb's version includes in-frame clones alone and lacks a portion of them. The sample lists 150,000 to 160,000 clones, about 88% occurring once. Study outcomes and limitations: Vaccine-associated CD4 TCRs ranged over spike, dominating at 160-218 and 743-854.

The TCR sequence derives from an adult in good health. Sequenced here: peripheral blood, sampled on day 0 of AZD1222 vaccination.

Here the CDR3 DNA reads TGTGCCACGGACAGGGGAATAGGCACTGAAGCTTTCTTT. Amino acid sequence: CATDRGIGTEAFF. V and J are TRBV25-1 and TRBJ1-1; 9 bases align to TRBD1. Trimming at V came to 10 bases and at J to 4 bases, leaving 7 bases not matched to a gene. Germline values: CDR1 MGHDK, CDR2 SYGVNS. CDR3 length: 13 amino acids.